This entry describes one T cell receptor beta chain. Its antigen is as yet unknown. The data were obtained in a study of neurological immune-mediated disorders. Study-wide results and caveats: The greatest TCR clonal expansion occurred in HTLV-1-associated myelopathy and the least in multiple sclerosis, which fell below healthy controls. Across subjects, no CDR3 amino acid sequence appeared in expanded clones of more than one subject, a finding that suggested private repertoires in all groups.

Germline V lookup: CDR1 SGHRS, CDR2 YFSETQ. The CDR3 loop spans 17 amino acids. V shed 0 bases and J 6 bases; nucleotides not matched to a gene: 8. The cDNA was synthesized by 5'RACE incorporating 10-nucleotide random UMIs. TCRdb re-derived calls from the 5' RACE reads in MiXCR, one entry per CDR3 protein. The sample lists about 77,000 distinct CDR3 sequences, around a tenth occurring once. Sequenced material: PBMCs. The TCR sequence derives from a man in his fifties or sixties in good health. The V and J genes are TRBV5-1 and TRBJ2-1; 11 nucleotides align to TRBD1. CDR3 residues: CASSLGAGQGVINEQFF. The CDR3 coding sequence is TGCGCCAGCAGCTTGGGAGCGGGACAGGGGGTGATCAATGAGCAGTTCTTC. Full variable domain (missing parts from reference TRBV5-1 and TRBJ2-1): KAGVTQTPRYLIKTRGQQVTLSCSPISGHRSVSWYQQTPGQGLQFLFEYFSETQRNKGNFPGRFSGRQFSNSRSEMNVSTLELGDSALYLCASSLGAGQGVINEQFFGPGTRLTVL.